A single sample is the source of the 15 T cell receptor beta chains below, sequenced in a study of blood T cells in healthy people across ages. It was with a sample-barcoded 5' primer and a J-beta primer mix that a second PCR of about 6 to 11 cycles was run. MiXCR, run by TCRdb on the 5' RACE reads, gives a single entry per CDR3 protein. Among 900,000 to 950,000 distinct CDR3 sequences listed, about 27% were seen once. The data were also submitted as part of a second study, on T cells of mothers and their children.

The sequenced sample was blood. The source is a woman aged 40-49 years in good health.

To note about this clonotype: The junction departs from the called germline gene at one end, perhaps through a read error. CDR3 sequence reads: CASSYSVQGSSPLHF. The CDR3, as DNA: TGTGCCAGTAGTTACTCGGTACAGGGTAGCTCACCCCTCCACTTT. The chain couples TRBV6-6 to TRBJ1-6; D might be TRBD1 (6 bases). This CDR3 has 15 amino acids. Germline V gives CDR1 MNHNY, CDR2 SVGAGI (reference sequence).

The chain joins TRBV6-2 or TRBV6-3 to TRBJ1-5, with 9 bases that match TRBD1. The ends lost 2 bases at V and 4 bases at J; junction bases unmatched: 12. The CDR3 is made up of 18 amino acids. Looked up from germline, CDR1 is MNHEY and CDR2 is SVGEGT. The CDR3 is CASSYPGTGYSSNQPQHF. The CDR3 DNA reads TGTGCCAGCAGTTACCCCGGGACAGGGTATTCTTCTAATCAGCCCCAGCATTTT.

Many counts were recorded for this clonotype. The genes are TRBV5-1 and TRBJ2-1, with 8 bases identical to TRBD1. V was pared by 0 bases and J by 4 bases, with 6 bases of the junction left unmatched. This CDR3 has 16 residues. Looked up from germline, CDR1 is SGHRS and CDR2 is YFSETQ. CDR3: CASSLAIGQGYNEQFF. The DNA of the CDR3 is TGCGCCAGCAGCTTGGCCATAGGACAGGGTTACAATGAGCAGTTCTTC. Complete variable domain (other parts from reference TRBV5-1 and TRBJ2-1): KAGVTQTPRYLIKTRGQQVTLSCSPISGHRSVSWYQQTPGQGLQFLFEYFSETQRNKGNFPGRFSGRQFSNSRSEMNVSTLELGDSALYLCASSLAIGQGYNEQFFGPGTRLTVL.

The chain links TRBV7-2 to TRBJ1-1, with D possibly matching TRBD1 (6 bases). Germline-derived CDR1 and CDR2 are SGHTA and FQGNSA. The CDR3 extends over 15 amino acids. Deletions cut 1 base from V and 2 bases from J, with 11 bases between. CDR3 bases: TGTGCCAGCAGCTTAGGGGTGACAGGAAACACTGAAGCTTTCTTT. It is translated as CASSLGVTGNTEAFF.

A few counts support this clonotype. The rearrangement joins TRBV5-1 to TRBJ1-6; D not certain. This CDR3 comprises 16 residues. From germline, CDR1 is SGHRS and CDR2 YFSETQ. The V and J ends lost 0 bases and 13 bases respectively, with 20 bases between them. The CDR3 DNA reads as TGCGCCAGCAGCTTGGCTTTTGGGTCCAGTACCGATCCCCTCCACTTT. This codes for CASSLAFGSSTDPLHF.

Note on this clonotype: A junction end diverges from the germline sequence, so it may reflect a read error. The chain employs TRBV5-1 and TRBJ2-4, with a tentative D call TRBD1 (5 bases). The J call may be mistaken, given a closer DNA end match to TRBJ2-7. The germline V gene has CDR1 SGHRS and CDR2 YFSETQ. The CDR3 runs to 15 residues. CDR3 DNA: TGCGCCAGCAGTTTGGCGCCGACAGAAATCTACGAGCAGTACTTC. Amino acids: CASSLAPTEIYEQYF.

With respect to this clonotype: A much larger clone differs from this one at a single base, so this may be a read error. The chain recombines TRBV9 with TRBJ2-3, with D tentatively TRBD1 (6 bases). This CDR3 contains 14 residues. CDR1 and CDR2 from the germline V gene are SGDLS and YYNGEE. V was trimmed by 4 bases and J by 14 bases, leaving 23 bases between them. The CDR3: CASSLGQPNEKLYF. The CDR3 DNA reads TGTGCCAGCAGCCTTGGACAGCCAAATGAAAAACTGTATTTT.

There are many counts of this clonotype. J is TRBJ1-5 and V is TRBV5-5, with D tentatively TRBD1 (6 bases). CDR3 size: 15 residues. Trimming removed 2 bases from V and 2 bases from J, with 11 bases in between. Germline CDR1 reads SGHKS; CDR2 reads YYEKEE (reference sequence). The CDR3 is CASSFTGLGNQPQHF. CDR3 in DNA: TGTGCCAGCAGCTTCACAGGGTTGGGCAATCAGCCCCAGCATTTT.

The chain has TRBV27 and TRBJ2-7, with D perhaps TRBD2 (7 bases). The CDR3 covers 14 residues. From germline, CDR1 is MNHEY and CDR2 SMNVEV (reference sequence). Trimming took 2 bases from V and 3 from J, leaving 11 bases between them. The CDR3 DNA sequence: TGTGCCAGCAGTTTAAGGGGGAGGGACTACGAGCAGTACTTC. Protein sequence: CASSLRGRDYEQYF.

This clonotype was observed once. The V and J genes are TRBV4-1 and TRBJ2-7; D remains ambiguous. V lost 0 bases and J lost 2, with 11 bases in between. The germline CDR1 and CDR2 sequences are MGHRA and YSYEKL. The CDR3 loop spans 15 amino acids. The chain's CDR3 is CASSQDSWGPYEQYF. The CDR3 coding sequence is TGCGCCAGCAGCCAAGATAGCTGGGGTCCCTACGAGCAGTACTTC.

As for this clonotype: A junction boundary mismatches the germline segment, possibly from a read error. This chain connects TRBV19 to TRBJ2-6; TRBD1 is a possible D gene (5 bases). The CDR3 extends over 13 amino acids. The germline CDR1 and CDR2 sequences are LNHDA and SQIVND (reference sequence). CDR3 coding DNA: TGCGCGGTCAGGGTCTCTGGGGCCAACGTCCGGACTTTC. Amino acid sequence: CAVRVSGANVRTF. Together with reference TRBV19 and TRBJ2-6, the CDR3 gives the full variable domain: DGGITQSPKYLFRKEGQNVTLSCEQNLNHDAMYWYRQDPGQGLRLIYYSQIVNDFQKGDIAEGYSVSREKKESFPLTVTSAQKNPTAFYLCAVRVSGANVRTFGAGSRLTVL.

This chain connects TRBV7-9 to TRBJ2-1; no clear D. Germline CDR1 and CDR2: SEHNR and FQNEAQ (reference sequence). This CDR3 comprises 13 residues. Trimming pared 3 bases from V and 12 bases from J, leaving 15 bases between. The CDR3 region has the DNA TGTGCCAGCAGCTTCGACGCCGAAATGGGGCAGTTCTTC. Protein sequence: CASSFDAEMGQFF.

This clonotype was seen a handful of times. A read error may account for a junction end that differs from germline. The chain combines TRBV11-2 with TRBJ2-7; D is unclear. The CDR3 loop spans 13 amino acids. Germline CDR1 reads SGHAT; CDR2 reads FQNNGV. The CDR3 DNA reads TGTGCCAGCAGCTTGGGCCTCACCTACGGGCAGTACTTC. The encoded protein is CASSLGLTYGQYF.

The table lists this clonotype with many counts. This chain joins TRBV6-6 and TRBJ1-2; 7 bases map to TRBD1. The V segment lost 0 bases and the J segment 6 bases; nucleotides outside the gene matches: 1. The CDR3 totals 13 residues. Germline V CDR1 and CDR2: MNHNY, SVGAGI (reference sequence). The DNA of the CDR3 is TGTGCCAGCAGTTACTCTACAGGGGATGGCTACACCTTC. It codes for CASSYSTGDGYTF.

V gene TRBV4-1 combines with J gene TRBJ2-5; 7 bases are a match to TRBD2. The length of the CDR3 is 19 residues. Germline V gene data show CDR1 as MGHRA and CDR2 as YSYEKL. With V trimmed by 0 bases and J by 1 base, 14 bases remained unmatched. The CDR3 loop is CASSQERDFGAGPQETQYF. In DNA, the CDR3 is TGCGCCAGCAGCCAAGAACGTGATTTCGGAGCGGGGCCCCAAGAGACCCAGTACTTC.